This passage covers 22 T cell receptor beta chains from one sample sequenced in a study of blood T cell repertoires in COVID-19. TCRdb's table, derived via immunoSEQ multiplex PCR, lists solely in-frame clones and lacks some. The sample has about 20,000 clones; 70% to 90% are singletons. Sequencing was carried out using PBMCs or T cells enriched from blood (not recorded which). The source is a woman between 25 and 40 years old who had recovered from COVID-19.

This clone has just a few counts. V is TRBV5-3 and J is TRBJ1-5; the match to TRBD1 covers 9 bases. TRBV5-3 is an ORF, and what it does is uncertain. Trimming took 3 bases from V and 6 from J; bases not matched to a gene: 10. The length of the CDR3 is 16 residues. CDR3 nucleotide sequence: TGTGCCAGAAGCTGGATCCGGGACAGGGAAGGTCAGCCCCAGCATTTT. Translating it yields CARSWIRDREGQPQHF.

This chain uses TRBV24-1 with TRBJ2-7, with 8 nucleotides matching TRBD2. V was pared by 3 bases and J by 5 bases, with 8 bases of the junction left unmatched. The germline gives CDR1 KGHDR, CDR2 SFDVKD. The CDR3 is 15 amino acids. CDR3 protein: CATSDRGGSAHEQYF. The CDR3, as DNA: TGTGCCACCAGTGATCGGGGGGGATCGGCGCACGAGCAGTACTTC.

The chain carries TRBV2 and TRBJ2-7, with 9 bases lining up with TRBD2. V was pared by 6 bases and J by 2 bases, with 5 bases of the junction left unmatched. This CDR3 is 14 amino acids long. Germline CDR1 reads SNHLY; CDR2 reads FYNNEI. CDR3 nucleotides: TGTGCCAGCAGCGAGCGGGGGGCTACCTACGAGCAGTACTTC. It codes for CASSERGATYEQYF.

The gene calls are TRBV19 and TRBJ1-3; D not certain. Trimming left V 4 bases short and J 1 base short, with 17 bases between. This CDR3 has 17 amino acids. CDR1 is LNHDA and CDR2 is SQIVND in the germline V gene (reference sequence). For the CDR3, the DNA is TGTGCCAGTAGTAATCGCGGCGGAGAGATTTCTGGAAACACCATATATTTT. Translation: CASSNRGGEISGNTIYF.

The V gene is TRBV18, the J gene TRBJ2-2, with D maybe TRBD2 (6 bases). Germline V CDR1 and CDR2: KGHSH, LQKENI. The CDR3 totals 15 residues. Deletions cut 3 bases from V and 1 base from J, with 9 bases between. The CDR3 sequence is CASSPGTGNTGELFF. The CDR3 DNA reads TGTGCCAGCTCACCCGGGACTGGGAACACCGGGGAGCTGTTTTTT.

The CDR3 reads CAGSVGPSSNTEAFF. The DNA for the CDR3 is TGTGCCGGCTCCGTTGGCCCCAGTTCGAACACTGAAGCTTTCTTT. The chain is built from TRBV25-1 and TRBJ1-1; no clear D. The germline gives CDR1 MGHDK, CDR2 SYGVNS. The ends were cut back, 11 bases at V and 1 base at J, with 20 bases in the middle. The CDR3 contains 15 residues.

V is TRBV19 and J is TRBJ2-7, with D possibly being TRBD1 (6 bases). Germline-derived CDR1 and CDR2 are LNHDA and SQIVND (reference sequence). The CDR3 sequence is 15 residues long. V was trimmed by 3 bases and J by 3 bases, leaving 15 bases between them. The chain's CDR3 is CASSIGAGAGYEQYF. In DNA form, the CDR3 reads TGTGCCAGTAGTATCGGAGCAGGGGCTGGCTACGAGCAGTACTTC. Filled out from reference TRBV19 and TRBJ2-7, the complete variable domain reads DGGITQSPKYLFRKEGQNVTLSCEQNLNHDAMYWYRQDPGQGLRLIYYSQIVNDFQKGDIAEGYSVSREKKESFPLTVTSAQKNPTAFYLCASSIGAGAGYEQYFGPGTRLTVT.

The genes are TRBV5-4 and TRBJ2-7, with D tentatively TRBD1 (6 bases). V was pared by 4 bases and J by 3 bases, with 14 bases between. This CDR3 has 14 amino acids. In germline, CDR1 is SGHNT, CDR2 YYREEE (reference sequence). DNA for the CDR3: TGTGCCAGCAGCCCCCCAGGGGCGGGCTACGAGCAGTACTTC. Encoded protein: CASSPPGAGYEQYF.

V usage is TRBV24-1 and J usage is TRBJ2-1; 7 bases align to TRBD1. Losses at the gene ends were 4 bases for V and 3 bases for J; bases not matched to a gene: 5. This CDR3 comprises 15 residues. Germline-derived CDR1 and CDR2 are KGHDR and SFDVKD. CDR3 bases: TGTGCCACCAGTGACGGACAGGCGATCTACAATGAGCAGTTCTTC. Protein: CATSDGQAIYNEQFF.

This chain connects TRBV28 to TRBJ1-2; 10 bases map to TRBD1. Trimming took 4 bases from V and 5 from J; bases not matched to a gene: 7. In germline, CDR1 is MDHEN, CDR2 SYDVKM. This CDR3 is 15 amino acids long. CDR3 sequence (DNA): TGTGCCAGCAGTTCGGGCGGGACAGGGGAATATGGCTACACCTTC. Its protein is CASSSGGTGEYGYTF.

The chain has TRBV10-3 and TRBJ2-7; 9 nucleotides line up with TRBD1. The CDR3 covers 16 residues. Germline CDR1 is ENHRY and CDR2 is SYGVKD. Trimming took 5 bases from V and 3 from J; bases not matched to a gene: 11. The CDR3 nucleotides read TGTGCCATCAGTAGTACGGGACAGGGAATTGGCTACGAGCAGTACTTC. Its protein is CAISSTGQGIGYEQYF.

J is TRBJ1-1 and V is TRBV2; 7 bases fit TRBD1. V dropped 2 bases and J dropped 5; count of bases not matched to a gene: 5. Germline V gives CDR1 SNHLY, CDR2 FYNNEI. The CDR3 totals 14 residues. CDR3 amino acids: CASSERGGATEAFF. Here the CDR3 DNA reads TGTGCCAGCAGTGAACGAGGGGGCGCGACTGAAGCTTTCTTT.

This chain uses TRBV6-1 with TRBJ2-3, with 7 bases matching TRBD1. There are 16 residues in the CDR3. The ends lost 4 bases at V and 2 bases at J; junction bases unmatched: 9. The germline CDR1 and CDR2 sequences are MNHNS and SASEGT. The CDR3 DNA is TGTGCCAGCAGTGCCCATTCAGGGGGTCCCACAGATACGCAGTATTTT. Translation gives CASSAHSGGPTDTQYF.

This clone turned up a few times. The junction differs from germline at one of its ends, possibly a read error. The chain is built from TRBV19 and TRBJ1-1; maybe TRBD1 (6 bases). Germline V CDR1 and CDR2: LNHDA, SQIVND (reference sequence). CDR3 length: 14 amino acids. The CDR3 loop is CASSNFQGNSEAFF. The CDR3 DNA reads TGTGCCAGTAGTAATTTTCAGGGGAACTCTGAAGCTTTCTTT.

In the case of this clone: Compared with germline, one end of the junction differs, possibly owing to a read error. This chain connects TRBV4-2 to TRBJ2-1; 7 bases are a match to TRBD1. Germline V CDR1 and CDR2: LGHNA, YNFKEQ. The CDR3 is 17 residues long. CDR3 loop: CANSQDLTLTGRNEQFF. The CDR3 DNA reads as TGTGCCAACAGCCAAGATCTTACCTTGACAGGGAGAAATGAGCAGTTCTTC.

This clone was picked up a small number of times. The V and J genes are TRBV10-1 and TRBJ2-7; 14 bases fit TRBD2. This CDR3 region has 18 residues. With V trimmed by 5 bases and J by 2 bases, 11 bases remained unmatched. In germline, CDR1 is WNHNN, CDR2 SYGVQD (reference sequence). CDR3 protein: CASSSGTSGGTLPYEQYF. Here the CDR3 DNA reads TGCGCCAGCAGTTCCGGGACTAGCGGGGGTACACTTCCCTACGAGCAGTACTTC.

The genes are TRBV19 and TRBJ2-1; maybe TRBD2 (7 bases). CDR1 is LNHDA and CDR2 is SQIVND in the germline V gene (reference sequence). CDR3 length: 13 amino acids. V was trimmed by 1 base and J by 12 bases, leaving 13 bases between them. The CDR3 here is CASSIVTGRVQFF. CDR3 coding DNA: TGTGCCAGTAGTATAGTCACAGGGAGGGTGCAGTTCTTC.

The chain links TRBV11-2 to TRBJ1-3; D remains ambiguous. Germline V gene data show CDR1 as SGHAT and CDR2 as FQNNGV. Trimming left V 3 bases short and J 0 bases short, with 9 bases between. This CDR3 comprises 15 residues. The CDR3 protein is CASSLEFHSGNTIYF. CDR3 in DNA: TGTGCCAGCAGCTTGGAGTTCCACTCTGGAAACACCATATATTTT.

The chain couples TRBV6-2 or TRBV6-3 to TRBJ2-7, with D possibly being TRBD1 (5 bases). The CDR3 is 15 residues long. V was trimmed by 5 bases and J by 0 bases, leaving 14 bases between them. Per germline, CDR1 MNHEY and CDR2 SVGEGT. CDR3 bases: TGTGCCAGCAGTGGATCCCAGACAGCCTCCTACGAGCAGTACTTC. Its protein is CASSGSQTASYEQYF.

V is TRBV25-1 and J is TRBJ1-3, with 8 nucleotides matching TRBD1. V dropped 7 bases and J dropped 3; count of bases not matched to a gene: 2. The CDR3 has 13 amino acids. Germline CDR1 is MGHDK and CDR2 is SYGVNS. This chain's CDR3 is CASTDRVGNTIYF. CDR3 coding DNA: TGTGCCAGCACGGACAGGGTTGGAAACACCATATATTTT.

The chain uses TRBV6-5 and TRBJ2-1, with 10 nucleotides matching TRBD1. The CDR3 totals 15 residues. Germline values: CDR1 MNHEY, CDR2 SVGAGI. V was clipped by 9 bases and J by 7 bases; unmatched bases: 12. Written as DNA, the CDR3 is TGTGCCAGTTCCAAAAGGGGACAGGGGTCTAATGAGCAGTTCTTC. Its protein product is CASSKRGQGSNEQFF.

The V and J genes are TRBV19 and TRBJ1-2; no reliable D call. V lost 8 bases to trimming and J lost 4 bases, with 11 bases between them. The CDR3 runs 12 residues. CDR1 is LNHDA, CDR2 SQIVND, per germline (reference sequence). The CDR3 loop reads CASHTSLYGYTF. Written as DNA, the CDR3 is TGTGCCAGTCATACGAGTCTCTATGGCTACACCTTC.